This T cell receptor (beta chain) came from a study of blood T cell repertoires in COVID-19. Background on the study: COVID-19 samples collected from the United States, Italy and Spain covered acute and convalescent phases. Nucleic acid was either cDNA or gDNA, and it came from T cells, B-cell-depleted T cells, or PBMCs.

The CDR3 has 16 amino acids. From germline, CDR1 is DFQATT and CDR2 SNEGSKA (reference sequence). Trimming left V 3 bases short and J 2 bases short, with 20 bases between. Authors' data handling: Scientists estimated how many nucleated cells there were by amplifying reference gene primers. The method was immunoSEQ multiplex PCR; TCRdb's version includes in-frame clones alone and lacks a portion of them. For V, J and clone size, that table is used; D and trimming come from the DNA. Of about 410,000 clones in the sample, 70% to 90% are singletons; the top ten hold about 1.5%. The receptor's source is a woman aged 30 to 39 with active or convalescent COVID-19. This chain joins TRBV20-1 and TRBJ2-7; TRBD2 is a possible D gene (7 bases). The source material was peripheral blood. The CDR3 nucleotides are TGCAGTGCTAGTGGGGGGGGCCGGGGAAGTCCCTACGAGCAGTACTTC. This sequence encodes CSASGGGRGSPYEQYF.